A single sample gave rise to the 11 T cell receptor beta chains below, sequenced in a study of T-cell reconstitution after alpha-beta-depleted transplantation in children. This sample's TCRbeta library carried unique molecular identifier barcodes. TCRdb called the PCR reads again in MiXCR, with one record for every CDR3 protein. The data contain some 490,000 distinct CDR3 sequences, 9.5% to 15% of them singletons. Here the sequenced sample was PBMCs from the stem cell graft donor, taken from the stem cell graft. These receptors were taken from a human donor who donated a stem cell graft to a child with combined immunodeficiency.

This clonotype was observed many times. The chain recombines TRBV24-1 with TRBJ2-1; D remains ambiguous. Germline CDR1 reads KGHDR; CDR2 reads SFDVKD. The V end lost 7 bases, the J end lost 5 bases, and 14 bases lay between the germline ends. The CDR3 runs 14 residues. CDR3 loop: CATRGTGVHNEQFF. The DNA for the CDR3 is TGTGCCACCAGGGGAACTGGAGTGCACAATGAGCAGTTCTTC.

This clonotype was recorded many times. The chain links TRBV20-1 to TRBJ1-1; no clear D gene. The CDR3 runs 14 residues. Per the germline V gene, CDR1 is DFQATT and CDR2 is SNEGSKA (reference sequence). V was pared by 0 bases and J by 4 bases, with 12 bases between. CDR3 DNA: TGCAGTGCTAGAGATGAGGGTCGAGGCACTGAAGCTTTCTTT. The encoded protein is CSARDEGRGTEAFF.

This clonotype was seen at least ten times. This sequence joins TRBV10-3 and TRBJ2-1, with D tentatively TRBD1 (5 bases). The ends were cut back, 10 bases at V and 6 bases at J, with 16 bases in the middle. Germline V gene lookup returns CDR1 ENHRY and CDR2 SYGVKD. This CDR3 spans 13 amino acids. The CDR3 protein is CATLDTQGNEQFF. In nucleotides, the CDR3 is TGTGCCACACTTGACACCCAGGGCAATGAGCAGTTCTTC.

The chain carries TRBV12-3 or TRBV12-4 and TRBJ1-2; maybe TRBD1 (5 bases). This CDR3 has 15 amino acids. V lost 1 base to trimming and J lost 6 bases, with 15 bases between them. CDR3 coding DNA: TGTGCCAGCAGTTTAGAACGGTCCAGGGCCGATGGCTACACCTTC. Protein sequence: CASSLERSRADGYTF.

The chain employs TRBV6-1 and TRBJ1-1, with D tentatively TRBD1 (5 bases). Germline CDR1 MNHNS, CDR2 SASEGT. This CDR3 has 14 residues. V gave up 6 bases and J gave up 0 bases, with 11 bases separating them. The CDR3 DNA reads TGTGCCAGCAGGTTGACAGACATGAACACTGAAGCTTTCTTT. Translated: CASRLTDMNTEAFF.

This clonotype was seen at least ten times. The V call is TRBV29-1, the J call TRBJ2-5, with 8 bases matching TRBD2. Looked up from germline, CDR1 is SQVTM and CDR2 is ANQGSEA. V lost 6 bases to trimming and J lost 6 bases; unmatched junction nucleotides: 9. The CDR3 is made up of 13 amino acids. This chain's CDR3 is CSVAAGGAKTQYF. In DNA, the CDR3 is TGCAGCGTGGCGGCGGGGGGCGCAAAGACCCAGTACTTC. The full variable domain, completed using reference TRBV29-1 and TRBJ2-5, is SAVISQKPSRDICQRGTSLTIQCQVDSQVTMMFWYRQQPGQSLTLIATANQGSEATYESGFVIDKFPISRPNLTFSTLTVSNMSPEDSSIYLCSVAAGGAKTQYFGPGTRLLVL.

This clonotype was detected ten times or more. V is TRBV29-1 and J is TRBJ2-7; unclear D gene. Germline CDR1 reads SQVTM; CDR2 reads ANQGSEA. V was shortened by 1 base and J by 2 bases, with 3 bases between the two germline ends. The CDR3 spans 11 residues. The CDR3 reads CSVEGTYEQYF. CDR3 nucleotides: TGCAGCGTTGAAGGGACCTACGAGCAGTACTTC.

The rearrangement links TRBV6-4 to TRBJ2-3; 7 bases line up with TRBD2. The ends lost 3 bases at V and 0 bases at J; junction bases unmatched: 3. CDR3 size: 15 residues. Germline V lookup: CDR1 MRHNA, CDR2 SNTAGT. The CDR3 spells CASSESSGSTDTQYF. CDR3 nucleotides: TGTGCCAGCAGTGAGTCTAGCGGAAGCACAGATACGCAGTATTTT.

The V and J genes are TRBV10-2 and TRBJ2-3, with TRBD2 as a possible D gene (5 bases). V gave up 3 bases and J gave up 0 bases, with 7 bases separating them. CDR1 and CDR2 (germline): WSHSY, SAAADI. This CDR3 has 14 amino acids. The CDR3: CASSELGSTDTQYF. CDR3 coding DNA: TGCGCCAGCAGTGAACTAGGGAGCACAGATACGCAGTATTTT.

There are a few counts of this clonotype. The chain is built from TRBV4-1 and TRBJ2-1; tentatively, D is TRBD1 or TRBD2 (6 bases each). V was cut by 4 bases and J by 2 bases, with 21 bases left in between. Germline loops: CDR1 MGHRA, CDR2 YSYEKL. The CDR3 has 18 residues. The CDR3: CASSPLFGGGSPYNEQFF. The DNA for the CDR3 is TGCGCCAGCAGCCCCCTCTTCGGGGGCGGTAGCCCCTACAATGAGCAGTTCTTC.

The chain carries TRBV15 and TRBJ2-7, with 7 nucleotides matching TRBD2. Germline lookup yields CDR1 LNHNV and CDR2 YYDKDF (reference sequence). The CDR3 is 14 amino acids. The V gene end was trimmed by 5 bases and the J gene end by 3 bases; junction bases not matched to a gene: 7. CDR3 sequence: CATSGGRGVYEQYF. The CDR3 DNA sequence: TGTGCCACCAGCGGGGGACGGGGGGTCTACGAGCAGTACTTC.